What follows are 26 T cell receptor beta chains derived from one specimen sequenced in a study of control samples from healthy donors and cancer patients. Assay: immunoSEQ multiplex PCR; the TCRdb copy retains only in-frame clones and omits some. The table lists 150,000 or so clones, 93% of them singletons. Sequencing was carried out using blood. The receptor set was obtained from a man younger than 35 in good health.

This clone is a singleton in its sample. CDR3 DNA: TGTGCCAGCAGCCCGACTCATCGGCCCTACAATGAGCAGTTCTTC. This codes for CASSPTHRPYNEQFF. The chain has TRBV4-2 and TRBJ2-1; D call uncertain. V was shortened by 4 bases and J by 2 bases, with 12 bases between the two germline ends. The germline V gene encodes CDR1 LGHNA and CDR2 YNFKEQ. There are 15 residues in the CDR3.

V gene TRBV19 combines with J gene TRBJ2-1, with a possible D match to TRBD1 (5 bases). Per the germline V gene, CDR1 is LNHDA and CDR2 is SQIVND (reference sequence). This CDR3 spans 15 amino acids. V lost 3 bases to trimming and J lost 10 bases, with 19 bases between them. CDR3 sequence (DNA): TGTGCCAGTAGTATGGGCAGGGAAGAGGATTGGGAGCAGTTCTTC. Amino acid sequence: CASSMGREEDWEQFF. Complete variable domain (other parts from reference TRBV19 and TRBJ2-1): DGGITQSPKYLFRKEGQNVTLSCEQNLNHDAMYWYRQDPGQGLRLIYYSQIVNDFQKGDIAEGYSVSREKKESFPLTVTSAQKNPTAFYLCASSMGREEDWEQFFGPGTRLTVL.

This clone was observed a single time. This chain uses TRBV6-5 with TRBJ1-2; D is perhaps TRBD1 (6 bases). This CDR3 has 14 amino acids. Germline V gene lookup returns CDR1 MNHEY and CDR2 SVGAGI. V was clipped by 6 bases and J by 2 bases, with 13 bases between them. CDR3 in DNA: TGTGCCAGCAGCACAGGGCCAAGAAACTATGGCTACACCTTC. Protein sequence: CASSTGPRNYGYTF.

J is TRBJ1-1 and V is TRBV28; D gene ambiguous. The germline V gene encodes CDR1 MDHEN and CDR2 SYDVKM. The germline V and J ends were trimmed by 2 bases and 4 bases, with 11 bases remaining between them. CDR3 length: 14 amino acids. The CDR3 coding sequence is TGTGCCAGCAGTTTAACATGGCTGGGCACTGAAGCTTTCTTT. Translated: CASSLTWLGTEAFF.

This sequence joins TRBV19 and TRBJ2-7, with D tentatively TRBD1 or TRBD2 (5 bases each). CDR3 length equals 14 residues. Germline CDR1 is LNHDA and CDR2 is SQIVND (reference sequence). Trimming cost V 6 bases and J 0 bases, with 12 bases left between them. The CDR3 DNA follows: TGTGCCAGTAGAGGGACGGGGAACTCCTACGAGCAGTACTTC. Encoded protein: CASRGTGNSYEQYF.

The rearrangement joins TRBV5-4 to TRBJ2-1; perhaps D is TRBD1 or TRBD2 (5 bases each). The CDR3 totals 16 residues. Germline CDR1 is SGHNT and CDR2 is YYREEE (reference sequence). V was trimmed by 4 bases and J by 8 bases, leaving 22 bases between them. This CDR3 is CASSLIGARIVDEQFF. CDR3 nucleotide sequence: TGTGCCAGCAGCCTCATCGGGGCTAGAATTGTGGATGAGCAGTTCTTC.

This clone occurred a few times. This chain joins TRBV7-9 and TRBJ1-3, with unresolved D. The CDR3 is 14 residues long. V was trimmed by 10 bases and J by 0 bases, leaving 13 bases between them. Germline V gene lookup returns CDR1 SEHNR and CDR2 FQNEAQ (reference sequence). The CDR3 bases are TGTGCCAACGACGACGGAAACTCTGGAAACACCATATATTTT. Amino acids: CANDDGNSGNTIYF.

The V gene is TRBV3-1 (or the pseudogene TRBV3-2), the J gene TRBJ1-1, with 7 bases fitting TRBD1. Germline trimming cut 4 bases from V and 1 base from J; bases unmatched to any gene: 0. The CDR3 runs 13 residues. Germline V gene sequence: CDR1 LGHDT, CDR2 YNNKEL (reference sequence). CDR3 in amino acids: CASSRTGNTEAFF. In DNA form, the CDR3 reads TGTGCCAGCAGCCGGACAGGGAACACTGAAGCTTTCTTT.

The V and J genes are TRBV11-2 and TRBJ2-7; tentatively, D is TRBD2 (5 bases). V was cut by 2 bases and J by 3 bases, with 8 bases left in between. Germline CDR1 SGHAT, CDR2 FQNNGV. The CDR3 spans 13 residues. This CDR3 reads CASSLRGGYEQYF. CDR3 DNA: TGTGCCAGCAGCTTACGGGGTGGCTACGAGCAGTACTTC. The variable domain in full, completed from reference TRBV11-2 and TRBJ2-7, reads EAGVAQSPRYKIIEKRQSVAFWCNPISGHATLYWYQQILGQGPKLLIQFQNNGVVDDSQLPKDRFSAERLKGVDSTLKIQPAKLEDSAVYLCASSLRGGYEQYFGPGTRLTVT.

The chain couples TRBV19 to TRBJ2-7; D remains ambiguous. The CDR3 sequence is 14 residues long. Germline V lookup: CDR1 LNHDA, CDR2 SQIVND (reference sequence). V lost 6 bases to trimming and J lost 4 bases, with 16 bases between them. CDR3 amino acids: CASSRQQRPYEQYF. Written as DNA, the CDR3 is TGTGCCAGTAGCAGGCAGCAGCGTCCATACGAGCAGTACTTC.

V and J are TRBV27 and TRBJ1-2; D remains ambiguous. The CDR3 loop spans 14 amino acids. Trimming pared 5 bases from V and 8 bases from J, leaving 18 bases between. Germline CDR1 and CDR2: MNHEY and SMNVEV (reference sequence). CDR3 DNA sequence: TGTGCCAGCAGTCGCCTAACAAAGACGGGCGGCTACACCTTC. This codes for CASSRLTKTGGYTF.

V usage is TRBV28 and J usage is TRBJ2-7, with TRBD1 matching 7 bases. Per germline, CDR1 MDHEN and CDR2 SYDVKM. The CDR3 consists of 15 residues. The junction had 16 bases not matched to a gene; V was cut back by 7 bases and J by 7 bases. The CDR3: CASNPTGAILGEQYF. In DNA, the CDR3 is TGTGCCAGCAACCCAACAGGGGCGATCTTGGGGGAGCAGTACTTC.

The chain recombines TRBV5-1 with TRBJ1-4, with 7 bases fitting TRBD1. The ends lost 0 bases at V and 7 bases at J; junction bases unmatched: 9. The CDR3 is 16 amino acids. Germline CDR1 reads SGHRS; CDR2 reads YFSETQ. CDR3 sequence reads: CASSLAQTGTGEKLFF. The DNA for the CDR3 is TGCGCCAGCAGCTTGGCACAGACAGGGACGGGTGAAAAACTGTTTTTT.

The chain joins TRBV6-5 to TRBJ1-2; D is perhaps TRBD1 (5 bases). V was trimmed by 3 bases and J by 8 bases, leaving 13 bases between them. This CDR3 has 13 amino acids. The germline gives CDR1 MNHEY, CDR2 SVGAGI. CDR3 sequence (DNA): TGTGCCAGCAGTTATAGGCAGGGACGCGGCTACACCTTC. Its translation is CASSYRQGRGYTF.

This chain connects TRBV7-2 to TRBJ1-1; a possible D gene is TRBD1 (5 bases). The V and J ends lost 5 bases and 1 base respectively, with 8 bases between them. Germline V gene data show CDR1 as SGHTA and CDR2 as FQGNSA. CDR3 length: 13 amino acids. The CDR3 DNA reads TGTGCCAGCAGCAGGGGACGGAACACTGAAGCTTTCTTT. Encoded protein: CASSRGRNTEAFF.

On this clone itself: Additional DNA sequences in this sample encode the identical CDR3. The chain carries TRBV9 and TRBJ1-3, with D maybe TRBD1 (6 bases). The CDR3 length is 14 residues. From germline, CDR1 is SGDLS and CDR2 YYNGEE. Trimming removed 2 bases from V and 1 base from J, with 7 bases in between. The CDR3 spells CASSVGTSGNTIYF. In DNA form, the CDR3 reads TGTGCCAGCAGCGTCGGGACATCTGGAAACACCATATATTTT.

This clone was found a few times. This CDR3 is CASSLLAGQGDGGQFF. The CDR3 DNA sequence: TGTGCCAGCAGCTTACTCGCGGGACAGGGGGACGGGGGCCAGTTCTTC. The chain couples TRBV5-4 to TRBJ2-1; 11 nucleotides line up with TRBD1. With 2 bases clipped from V and 13 bases from J, the junction kept 14 bases outside the gene matches. The CDR3 length is 16 residues. The germline CDR1 and CDR2 sequences are SGHNT and YYREEE (reference sequence). The full variable domain, with the rest looked up from reference TRBV5-4 and TRBJ2-1, is ETGVTQSPTHLIKTRGQQVTLRCSSQSGHNTVSWYQQALGQGPQFIFQYYREEENGRGNFPPRFSGLQFPNYSSELNVNALELDDSALYLCASSLLAGQGDGGQFFGPGTRLTVL.

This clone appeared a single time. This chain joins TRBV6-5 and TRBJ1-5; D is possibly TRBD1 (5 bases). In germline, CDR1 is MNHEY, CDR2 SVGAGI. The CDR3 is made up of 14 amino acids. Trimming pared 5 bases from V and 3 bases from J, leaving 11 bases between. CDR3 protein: CASSTGRNNQPQHF. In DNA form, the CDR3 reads TGTGCCAGCAGTACGGGGCGTAACAATCAGCCCCAGCATTTT.

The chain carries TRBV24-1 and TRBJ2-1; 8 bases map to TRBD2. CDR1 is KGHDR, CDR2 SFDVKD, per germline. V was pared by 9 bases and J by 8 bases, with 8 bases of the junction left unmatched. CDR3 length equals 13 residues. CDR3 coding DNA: TGTGCCACCGCCGGGACTAGGAACGATGAGCAGTTCTTC. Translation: CATAGTRNDEQFF.

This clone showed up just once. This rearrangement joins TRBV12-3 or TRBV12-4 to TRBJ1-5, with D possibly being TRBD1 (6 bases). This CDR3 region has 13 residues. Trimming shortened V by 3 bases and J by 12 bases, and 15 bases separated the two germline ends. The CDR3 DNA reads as TGTGCCAGCAGTTTTAGCCCTGCAGGGGACCAGCATTTT. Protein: CASSFSPAGDQHF.

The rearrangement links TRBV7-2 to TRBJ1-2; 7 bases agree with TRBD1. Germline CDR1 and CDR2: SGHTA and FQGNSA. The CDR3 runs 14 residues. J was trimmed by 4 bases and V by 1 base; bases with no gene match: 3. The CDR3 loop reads CASSLGTGGYGYTF. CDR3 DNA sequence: TGTGCCAGCAGCTTAGGGACAGGCGGCTATGGCTACACCTTC.

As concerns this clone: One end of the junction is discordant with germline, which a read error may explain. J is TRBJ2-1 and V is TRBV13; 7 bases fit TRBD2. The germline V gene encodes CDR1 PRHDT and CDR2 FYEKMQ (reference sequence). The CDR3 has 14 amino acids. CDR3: CASSFSGTYNEQFF. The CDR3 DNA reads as TGTGCCAGCAGCTTCAGCGGGACCTATAATGAGCAGTTCTTC.

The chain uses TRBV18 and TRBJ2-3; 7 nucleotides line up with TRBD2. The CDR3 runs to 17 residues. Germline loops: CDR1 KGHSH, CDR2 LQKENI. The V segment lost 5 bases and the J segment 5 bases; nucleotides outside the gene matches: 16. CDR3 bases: TGTGCCAGCTCAACCTCCCTCGGGACTTCGGGGGGAGATACGCAGTATTTT. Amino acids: CASSTSLGTSGGDTQYF.

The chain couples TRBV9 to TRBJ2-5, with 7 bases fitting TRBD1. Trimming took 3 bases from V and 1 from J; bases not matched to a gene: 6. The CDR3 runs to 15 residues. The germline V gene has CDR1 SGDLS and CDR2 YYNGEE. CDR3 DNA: TGTGCCAGCAGCGCTTTCAGGGGGTCCCAAGAGACCCAGTACTTC. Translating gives CASSAFRGSQETQYF.

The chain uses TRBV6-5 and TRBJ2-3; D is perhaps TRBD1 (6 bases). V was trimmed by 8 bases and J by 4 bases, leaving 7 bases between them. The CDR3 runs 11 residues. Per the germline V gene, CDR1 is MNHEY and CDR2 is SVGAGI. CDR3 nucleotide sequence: TGTGCCAGCGAGGGGGCAGATACGCAGTATTTT. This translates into CASEGADTQYF.

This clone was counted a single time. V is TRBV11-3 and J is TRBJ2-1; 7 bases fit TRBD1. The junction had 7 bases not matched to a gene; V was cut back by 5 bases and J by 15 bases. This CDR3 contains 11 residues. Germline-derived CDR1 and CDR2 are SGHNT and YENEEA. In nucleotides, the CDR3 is TGTGCCAGCAGCCAAGGGACAGATCGGTTCTTC. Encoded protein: CASSQGTDRFF.